What follows is one T cell receptor (beta chain) and its context. With 1 base clipped from V and 8 bases from J, the junction kept 6 bases outside the gene matches. CDR1 is PRHDT, CDR2 FYEKMQ, per germline (reference sequence). The CDR3 contains 15 residues. This specimen belongs to a study of T cell repertoires in cytomegalovirus infection. Study details: Shared public TCR beta signatures pointed to both CMV infection and a matching HLA type.

TCRdb reprocessed the reads via MiXCR and lists one record per CDR3 protein. The profile covers almost 550,000 distinct CDR3 sequences, with about 15% appearing a single time and roughly 25% taken by the ten largest. Sequenced sample: CD8+ T cells from PBMCs. The TCR comes from a human donor in good health (CMV status not recorded). Some clones in this sample may be carry-over from other donors' samples. This chain links TRBV13 with TRBJ2-1; 9 bases agree with TRBD1. The CDR3 DNA reads TGTGCCAGCAGCTTAGAAGTCCGGACAGGGGATGAGCAGTTCTTC. It codes for CASSLEVRTGDEQFF.